This T cell receptor (beta chain) was captured in a study of blood T cell repertoires in COVID-19. As for the study in general: Samples taken during acute and convalescent COVID-19 were collected in the United States, Italy and Spain.

Authors' methods: Quantification of nucleated cells was approximated via reference gene primer amplification. Some clones are missing from TCRdb's copy, which holds only in-frame ones; the method was immunoSEQ multiplex PCR. Clone size and the V and J calls come from that table; the DNA yielded D and trimming. This sample has some 330,000 clones, with 92% found just once. Deletions cut 4 bases from V and 7 bases from J, with 17 bases between. CDR3 size: 15 residues. The germline gives CDR1 MDHEN, CDR2 SYDVKM. The V call is TRBV28, the J call TRBJ1-5; D is uncertain. This sequence originates from a woman between 25 and 40 years old who had recovered from COVID-19. Sequencing input: PBMCs or T cells enriched from blood (not recorded which). The CDR3, as DNA: TGTGCCAGCAGTTGGGCGGATAGATCGGGACAGCCCCAGCATTTT. This codes for CASSWADRSGQPQHF.